These 27 T cell receptor beta chains came from one sample sequenced in a study of identical twins. Using its own MiXCR run on the 5' RACE reads, TCRdb lists one record per CDR3 protein. Of 1.5 million or so distinct CDR3 sequences in the sample, less than 35% were seen once. The sample comprised cord blood. These receptors all come from a newborn girl in good health.

The chain is built from TRBV11-2 and TRBJ1-2; no firm D call. The length of the CDR3 is 15 residues. The V and J ends lost 3 bases and 0 bases respectively, with 11 bases between them. Germline V gene sequence: CDR1 SGHAT, CDR2 FQNNGV. The CDR3 nucleotides are TGTGCCAGCAGCTTCGCCGACGACCCTAACTATGGCTACACCTTC. Amino acids: CASSFADDPNYGYTF.

The chain joins TRBV7-9 to TRBJ1-1; 9 bases line up with TRBD1. This CDR3 region has 16 residues. V shed 1 base, J shed 1 base, and the junction held 4 bases outside the gene matches. Germline V CDR1 and CDR2: SEHNR, FQNEAQ (reference sequence). The CDR3 nucleotides read TGTGCCAGCAGCTTAGGGGAGACAGGGGGGAACACTGAAGCTTTCTTT. Translating gives CASSLGETGGNTEAFF.

In this sample, this clonotype turned up many times. The CDR3 spells CASSPRSSLAYEQYF. The DNA for the CDR3 is TGTGCCAGCAGCCCACGCTCTAGCCTAGCCTACGAGCAGTACTTC. The gene calls are TRBV12-3 or TRBV12-4 and TRBJ2-7, with TRBD2 as a possible D gene (5 bases). The CDR3 totals 15 residues. Trimming shortened V by 6 bases and J by 2 bases, and 17 bases separated the two germline ends.

There are a few counts of this clonotype. The chain is built from TRBV28 and TRBJ2-7, with D perhaps matching TRBD1 (6 bases). V was trimmed by 6 bases and J by 2 bases, leaving 11 bases between them. This CDR3 comprises 13 residues. CDR1 is MDHEN, CDR2 SYDVKM, per germline. CDR3 sequence reads: CASRQGNTYEQYF. The CDR3 region has the DNA TGTGCCAGCAGGCAGGGGAATACCTACGAGCAGTACTTC.

The sample holds many counts of this clonotype. The V and J genes are TRBV6-5 and TRBJ2-1, with 8 bases that match TRBD2. This CDR3 has 13 residues. V lost 4 bases to trimming and J lost 8 bases; unmatched junction nucleotides: 4. The germline V gene encodes CDR1 MNHEY and CDR2 SVGAGI. CDR3 nucleotides: TGTGCCAGCAGTTCCGGACTAGCTGATGAGCAGTTCTTC. It codes for CASSSGLADEQFF.

This sequence joins TRBV6-6 and TRBJ1-5, with D maybe TRBD1 (5 bases). CDR1 and CDR2 from the germline V gene are MNHNY and SVGAGI (reference sequence). Trimming stripped 3 bases from V and 0 bases from J, with 15 bases between. The CDR3 has 17 amino acids. The CDR3 sequence is CASSYPPGTDSNQPQHF. CDR3 nucleotides: TGTGCCAGCAGTTATCCCCCCGGGACGGATAGCAATCAGCCCCAGCATTTT.

This clonotype has more than one count but fewer than ten. The chain couples TRBV11-2 to TRBJ2-1; D remains ambiguous. V was trimmed by 1 base and J by 4 bases, leaving 8 bases between them. Germline assignment: CDR1 SGHAT and CDR2 FQNNGV. The CDR3 is 14 amino acids. CDR3 in DNA: TGTGCCAGCAGCTTAGCACTTAATTACAATGAGCAGTTCTTC. It is translated as CASSLALNYNEQFF.

The table lists this clonotype with a few counts. The chain links TRBV12-3 or TRBV12-4 to TRBJ1-4, with TRBD1 matching over 8 bases. This CDR3 has 15 residues. The J segment lost 7 bases and the V segment lost 5 bases, leaving 9 bases of the junction unmatched. CDR3: CASSPRTGISEKLFF. The CDR3 DNA is TGTGCCAGCAGTCCCCGGACAGGGATAAGTGAAAAACTGTTTTTT.

The chain recombines TRBV7-2 with TRBJ2-1; D possibly uses TRBD1 or TRBD2 (5 bases each). Per the germline V gene, CDR1 is SGHTA and CDR2 is FQGNSA. Between the trimmed V and J ends, which lost 1 base and 3 bases, there was a span of 13 bases. This CDR3 has 16 residues. CDR3 sequence (DNA): TGTGCCAGCAGCTTAGAAGGCAGGGCGGGCTACAATGAGCAGTTCTTC. This gives the protein CASSLEGRAGYNEQFF.

This clonotype has a count of ten or more. The rearrangement links TRBV6-6 to TRBJ2-3; 7 bases match TRBD1. The CDR3 consists of 16 residues. CDR1 and CDR2 (germline): MNHNY, SVGAGI (reference sequence). After removal of 2 bases from V and 3 bases from J, the junction contained 8 bases not matched to a gene. In DNA, the CDR3 is TGTGCCAGCAGTTACCGACAGGGTTTAAGAACAGATACGCAGTATTTT. This gives the protein CASSYRQGLRTDTQYF.

This clonotype was seen ten or more times. The gene calls are TRBV2 and TRBJ2-1, with TRBD2 identical over 9 bases. V lost 6 bases and J lost 6; bases outside the gene matches: 0. Germline CDR1 SNHLY, CDR2 FYNNEI. The CDR3 has 12 residues. CDR3 sequence reads: CASRLAGNEQFF. CDR3 coding DNA: TGTGCCAGCAGACTAGCGGGCAATGAGCAGTTCTTC.

The rearrangement uses TRBV7-2 and TRBJ2-1; 9 bases align to TRBD2. The trim removed 5 bases at V and 10 bases at J, leaving 21 bases unmatched. The CDR3 contains 18 residues. Looked up from germline, CDR1 is SGHTA and CDR2 is FQGNSA. DNA for the CDR3: TGTGCCAGCAGCGCCCGCAGCGGGGGGTTTCGAGGCTCCTACGAGCAGTTCTTC. This sequence encodes CASSARSGGFRGSYEQFF.

The rearrangement links TRBV19 to TRBJ2-3; possibly TRBD1 for D (6 bases). Germline V gene sequence: CDR1 LNHDA, CDR2 SQIVND (reference sequence). V lost 1 base and J lost 2, with 10 bases in between. CDR3 length: 15 amino acids. DNA for the CDR3: TGTGCCAGTAGTATAGGGGACACCTACACAGATACGCAGTATTTT. Its translation: CASSIGDTYTDTQYF.

On this clonotype: The junction differs from germline at one of its ends, possibly a read error. The V call is TRBV20-1, the J call TRBJ1-4; D possibly corresponds to TRBD1 (6 bases). In germline, CDR1 is DFQATT, CDR2 SNEGSKA (reference sequence). CDR3 length equals 12 residues. CDR3 sequence (DNA): TGCAATGCTTGGGGGCTAGAGGAAAAACTGTTTTTT. Amino acid sequence: CNAWGLEEKLFF.

This clonotype has a handful of counts. J is TRBJ2-1 and V is TRBV9; D remains unclear. CDR3 length: 11 residues. Germline loops: CDR1 SGDLS, CDR2 YYNGEE. V lost 4 bases and J 8 bases, leaving 7 bases between the germline ends. In nucleotides, the CDR3 is TGTGCCAGCAGCATCGAGGATGAGCAGTTCTTC. Its protein is CASSIEDEQFF.

The chain recombines TRBV28 with TRBJ1-2; D remains unclear. CDR1 is MDHEN and CDR2 is SYDVKM in the germline V gene. CDR3 length equals 12 residues. With 4 bases removed from V and 8 bases from J, the gap between germline ends came to 11 bases. The CDR3 DNA reads TGTGCCAGCAGTTGGTTCGGGTCGGGCTACACCTTC. Its protein is CASSWFGSGYTF.

This rearrangement joins TRBV7-9 to TRBJ1-4, with D hard to call. The germline V and J ends were trimmed by 1 base and 3 bases, with 6 bases remaining between them. This CDR3 region has 14 residues. CDR1 is SEHNR, CDR2 FQNEAQ, per germline (reference sequence). The CDR3 spells CASSLEEPNEKLFF. CDR3 nucleotide sequence: TGTGCCAGCAGCTTAGAGGAGCCTAATGAAAAACTGTTTTTT.

V usage is TRBV10-3 and J usage is TRBJ1-3, with D possibly being TRBD1 (5 bases). V was shortened by 0 bases and J by 0 bases, with 9 bases between the two germline ends. The CDR3 totals 16 residues. Germline lookup yields CDR1 ENHRY and CDR2 SYGVKD. The CDR3 region has the DNA TGTGCCATCAGTGAGTCCGGCGGGGGCTCTGGAAACACCATATATTTT. Translated, it gives CAISESGGGSGNTIYF.

Only a few counts were recorded for this clonotype. The chain combines TRBV7-2 with TRBJ2-5, with unresolved D. Trimming removed 2 bases from V and 5 bases from J, with 15 bases in between. This CDR3 has 15 amino acids. Germline V gene lookup returns CDR1 SGHTA and CDR2 FQGNSA. The CDR3 region has the DNA TGTGCCAGCAGCTTATCAGTTGTGGAGAGTGAGACCCAGTACTTC. Translation: CASSLSVVESETQYF.

The V and J genes are TRBV7-2 and TRBJ1-2; D is perhaps TRBD1 (5 bases). V was cut by 7 bases and J by 7 bases, with 16 bases left in between. The CDR3 has 13 amino acids. Germline V gene lookup returns CDR1 SGHTA and CDR2 FQGNSA. CDR3 protein: CASTQSGQVGYTF. The CDR3 DNA reads as TGTGCCAGCACCCAATCAGGGCAAGTTGGCTACACCTTC.

The V gene is TRBV20-1, the J gene TRBJ2-7; D could derive from TRBD1 or TRBD2 (5 bases each). CDR1 and CDR2 (germline): DFQATT, SNEGSKA (reference sequence). Deletions cut 0 bases from V and 2 bases from J, with 11 bases between. The CDR3 extends over 14 amino acids. CDR3 in DNA: TGCAGTGCTAGAGATTGGGGGTACACCTACGAGCAGTACTTC. Translating it yields CSARDWGYTYEQYF.

The chain joins TRBV28 to TRBJ2-3, with TRBD2 matching 10 bases. The junction had 13 bases not matched to a gene; V was cut back by 3 bases and J by 1 base. Germline-derived CDR1 and CDR2 are MDHEN and SYDVKM. The CDR3 runs 19 residues. The CDR3 DNA is TGTGCCAGCAGTTTGCCTAGGGCTAGCGGGAGCCAACGCACAGATACGCAGTATTTT. This sequence encodes CASSLPRASGSQRTDTQYF.

This clonotype was counted only a few times. The rearrangement links TRBV6-5 to TRBJ1-6; 7 bases line up with TRBD1. The CDR3 is 16 amino acids. With V trimmed by 2 bases and J by 6 bases, 7 bases remained unmatched. CDR1 and CDR2 from the germline V gene are MNHEY and SVGAGI. As DNA, the CDR3 is TGTGCCAGCAGTTACATTTCGGACAGGCGTAATTCACCCCTCCACTTT. Protein: CASSYISDRRNSPLHF.

Details on this clonotype: Just one base apart from a much larger clone, this may be a read error. CDR3 amino acids: CSVVGGSSYKQYF. The CDR3, as DNA: TGCAGCGTTGTGGGGGGCTCATCCTACAAGCAGTACTTC. J is TRBJ2-5 and V is TRBV29-1, with D perhaps given as TRBD1 or TRBD2 (6 bases each). V lost 4 bases, J lost 11 bases, and 20 bases lay in between. Germline V gene data show CDR1 as SQVTM and CDR2 as ANQGSEA. This CDR3 has 13 amino acids.

This clonotype was seen repeatedly, ten times or more. The chain combines TRBV25-1 with TRBJ2-5; no firm D call. The DNA end is a closer match to TRBJ2-3, so the J assignment may be wrong. The germline gives CDR1 MGHDK, CDR2 SYGVNS. The CDR3 totals 11 residues. Written as DNA, the CDR3 is TGTGCCAGCAGTGAAGGTGGTACGCAGTATTTT. The encoded protein is CASSEGGTQYF.

The chain joins TRBV20-1 to TRBJ1-2; 8 positions match TRBD1. Germline V gives CDR1 DFQATT, CDR2 SNEGSKA (reference sequence). V was pared by 3 bases and J by 8 bases, with 8 bases of the junction left unmatched. The CDR3 sequence is 13 residues long. The CDR3 spells CSASLGQGWGYTF. CDR3 DNA: TGCAGTGCTAGCTTAGGACAGGGATGGGGCTACACCTTC.

V usage is TRBV20-1 and J usage is TRBJ2-2; D is possibly TRBD1 or TRBD2 (5 bases each). Deletions cut 6 bases from V and 2 bases from J, with 10 bases between. The CDR3 has 13 residues. CDR1 and CDR2 from the germline V gene are DFQATT and SNEGSKA (reference sequence). The CDR3 nucleotides read TGCAGTGCCCCGGGACCCAACACCGGGGAGCTGTTTTTT. Translation: CSAPGPNTGELFF.